This T cell receptor beta chain was sequenced in a study of spatial heterogeneity in lung cancer. Many counts were recorded for this clonotype. Its target is unknown. Time point specified: sample taken at primary tumor resection. Overall study findings and caveats: Coverage was estimated at approximately 7.4% of tumor T cells for alpha chains and roughly 12% for beta chains. Mutation tallies in tumors tracked expanded intratumoral alpha and beta TCR counts.

From the 5' RACE reads, TCRdb called clonotypes with MiXCR, one entry per CDR3 protein. The sample contains some 100,000 distinct CDR3 sequences, 4% to 4.5% of which appear only once. The sample was lung tumor tissue, taken at surgery. The sequence was obtained from a male donor with early-stage non-small cell lung cancer.

This chain's CDR3 is CASSAGTSDSTDTQYF. The CDR3 DNA sequence: TGTGCCAGCAGCGCCGGGACTAGCGATAGCACAGATACGCAGTATTTT. The chain recombines TRBV9 with TRBJ2-3; 10 bases match TRBD2. This CDR3 spans 16 amino acids. V shed 3 bases, J shed 0 bases, and the junction held 4 bases outside the gene matches. Germline CDR1 is SGDLS and CDR2 is YYNGEE.